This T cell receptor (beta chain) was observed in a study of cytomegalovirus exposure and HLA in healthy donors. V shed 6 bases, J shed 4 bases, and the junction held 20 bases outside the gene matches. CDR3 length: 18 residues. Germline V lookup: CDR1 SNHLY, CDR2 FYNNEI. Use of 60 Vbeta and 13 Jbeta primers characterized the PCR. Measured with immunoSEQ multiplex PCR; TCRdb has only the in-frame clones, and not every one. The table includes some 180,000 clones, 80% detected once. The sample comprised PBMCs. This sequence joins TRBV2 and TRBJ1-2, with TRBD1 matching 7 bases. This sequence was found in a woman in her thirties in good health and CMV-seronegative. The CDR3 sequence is CASRRRGELAPAGYGYTF. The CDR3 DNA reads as TGTGCCAGCAGACGCAGGGGGGAGTTGGCTCCCGCGGGCTATGGCTACACCTTC.